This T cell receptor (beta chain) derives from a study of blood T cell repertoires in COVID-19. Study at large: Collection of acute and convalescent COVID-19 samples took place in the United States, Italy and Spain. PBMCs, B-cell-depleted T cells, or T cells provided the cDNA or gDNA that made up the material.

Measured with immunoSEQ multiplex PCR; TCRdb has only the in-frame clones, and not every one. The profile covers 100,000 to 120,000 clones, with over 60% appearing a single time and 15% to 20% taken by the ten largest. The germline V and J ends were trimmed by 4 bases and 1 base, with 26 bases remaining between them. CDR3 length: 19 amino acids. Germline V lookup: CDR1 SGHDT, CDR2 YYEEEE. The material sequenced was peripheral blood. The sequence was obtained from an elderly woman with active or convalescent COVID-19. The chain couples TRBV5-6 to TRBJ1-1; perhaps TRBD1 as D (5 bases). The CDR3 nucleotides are TGTGCCAGCAGCCCTCAAAATCGGCAGGGAGGAGTGGGGAACACTGAAGCTTTCTTT. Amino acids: CASSPQNRQGGVGNTEAFF.